These T cell receptor beta chains were read from a single sample in a study of cytomegalovirus exposure and HLA in healthy donors. Using immunoSEQ multiplex PCR, the repertoire was profiled, and TCRdb retains in-frame clones only, with some absent. The data contain approximately 89,000 clones, about 80% of them seen just once; the ten biggest clones take up over 9%. The specimen was PBMCs. These receptors originate from a man aged 30-40 years in good health and CMV-seropositive. CDR3s include the opening cysteine and the closing phenylalanine or tryptophan. Fields, in order: J gene, clone size, V gene, D gene, CDR3 protein, CDR3 DNA. A D gene is named only where the DNA matches it firmly. Clone size is given for some rows only: seen once, a few or many times, or a class if the clone is expanded.

J: TRBJ1-5; size: -; V: TRBV30; D: -; CDR3: CAWSTGGNQPQHF; DNA: TGTGCCTGGAGTACGGGGGGAAATCAGCCCCAGCATTTT
J: TRBJ1-6; size: -; V: TRBV6-5; D: TRBD1; CDR3: CASSRDSPNSPLHF; DNA: TGTGCCAGCAGTCGGGACAGTCCTAATTCACCCCTCCACTTT
J: TRBJ1-3; size: -; V: TRBV7-2; D: -; CDR3: CASSLSGGNTIYF; DNA: TGTGCCAGCAGCTTGTCAGGAGGGAACACCATATATTTT
J: TRBJ2-7; size: -; V: TRBV5-1; D: -; CDR3: CASSLGQVSYEQYF; DNA: TGCGCCAGCAGCTTGGGACAGGTTTCCTACGAGCAGTACTTC
J: TRBJ2-2; size: -; V: TRBV9; D: -; CDR3: CASSVNEAPGELFF; DNA: TGTGCCAGCAGCGTAAATGAGGCCCCCGGGGAGCTGTTTTTT
J: TRBJ1-4; size: -; V: TRBV5-6; D: -; CDR3: CASSFNRRDEKLFF; DNA: TGTGCCAGCAGTTTTAACCGCAGGGATGAAAAACTGTTTTTT
J: TRBJ2-5; size: once; V: TRBV30; D: -; CDR3: CAWKSGGETQYF; DNA: TGTGCCTGGAAGAGCGGCGGGGAGACCCAGTACTTC
J: TRBJ2-1; size: -; V: TRBV29-1; D: -; CDR3: CSARDNAYNEQFF; DNA: TGCAGCGCCAGGGACAACGCCTACAATGAGCAGTTCTTC
J: TRBJ2-3; size: -; V: TRBV6-1; D: TRBD2; CDR3: CASSETSGGTDTQYF; DNA: TGTGCCAGCAGCGAGACTAGCGGGGGGACAGATACGCAGTATTTT
J: TRBJ1-3; size: -; V: TRBV7-2; D: TRBD1; CDR3: CASSFGQGGYTIYF; DNA: TGTGCCAGCAGCTTCGGACAGGGCGGCTACACCATATATTTT
J: TRBJ1-2; size: -; V: TRBV7-8; D: TRBD1; CDR3: CASSLRPGGSEGYTF; DNA: TGTGCCAGCAGCTTACGTCCAGGGGGAAGTGAGGGCTACACCTTC
J: TRBJ2-3; size: -; V: TRBV5-1; D: -; CDR3: CASSLVAGFGTDTQYF; DNA: TGCGCCAGCAGCTTGGTAGCTGGGTTCGGCACAGATACGCAGTATTTT
J: TRBJ2-1; size: -; V: TRBV9; D: -; CDR3: CASSVFGDYNEQFF; DNA: TGTGCCAGCAGCGTTTTCGGGGACTACAATGAGCAGTTCTTC
J: TRBJ2-5; size: few; V: TRBV12-5; D: TRBD2; CDR3: CASGLELAGGYQETQYF; DNA: TGTGCTAGTGGTTTGGAACTAGCGGGGGGCTACCAAGAGACCCAGTACTTC
J: TRBJ2-1; size: -; V: TRBV4-2; D: TRBD2; CDR3: CASSQALRGGTYNEQFF; DNA: TGTGCCAGCAGCCAAGCCCTTCGGGGGGGTACCTACAATGAGCAGTTCTTC
J: TRBJ2-1; size: -; V: TRBV5-1; D: TRBD2; CDR3: CASSVTSGVINEQFF; DNA: TGCGCCAGCAGCGTGACTAGCGGGGTCATCAATGAGCAGTTCTTC